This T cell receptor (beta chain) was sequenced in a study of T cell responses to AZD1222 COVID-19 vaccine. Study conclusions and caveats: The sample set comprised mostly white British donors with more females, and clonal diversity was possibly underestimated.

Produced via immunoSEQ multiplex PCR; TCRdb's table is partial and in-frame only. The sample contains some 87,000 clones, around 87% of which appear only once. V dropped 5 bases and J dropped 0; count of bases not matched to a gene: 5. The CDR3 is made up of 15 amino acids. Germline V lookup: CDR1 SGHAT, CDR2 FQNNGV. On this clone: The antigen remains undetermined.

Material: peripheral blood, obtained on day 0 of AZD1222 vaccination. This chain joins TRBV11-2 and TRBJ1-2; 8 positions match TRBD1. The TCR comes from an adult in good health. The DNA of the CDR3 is TGTGCCAGCAGCCATCGGACAGGGTCTAACTATGGCTACACCTTC. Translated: CASSHRTGSNYGYTF. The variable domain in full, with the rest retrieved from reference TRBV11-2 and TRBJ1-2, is EAGVAQSPRYKIIEKRQSVAFWCNPISGHATLYWYQQILGQGPKLLIQFQNNGVVDDSQLPKDRFSAERLKGVDSTLKIQPAKLEDSAVYLCASSHRTGSNYGYTFGSGTRLTVV.